The source of this TCR beta chain is a study of identical twins. This clonotype was picked up a small number of times. Its antigen is as yet unknown. Germline CDR1 DFQATT, CDR2 SNEGSKA (reference sequence). Trimming left V 2 bases short and J 3 bases short, with 13 bases between. The CDR3 consists of 14 residues. Overall study findings and caveats: Findings depended on cross-sectional statistics rather than tracking the same donors. Models predicted too little out-of-frame TCR alpha sharing in monozygotic twins.

TCRdb fed the 5' RACE reads into MiXCR, producing one record per CDR3 protein. Among 1.5 million or so distinct CDR3 sequences listed, about 32% were seen once. The chain combines TRBV20-1 with TRBJ1-2; maybe TRBD1 (6 bases). The sample consisted of cord blood. The sequence was collected from a newborn girl in good health. The CDR3, as DNA: TGCAGTGCTAGACCCCTCGGACAGTACTATGGCTACACCTTC. Protein: CSARPLGQYYGYTF.